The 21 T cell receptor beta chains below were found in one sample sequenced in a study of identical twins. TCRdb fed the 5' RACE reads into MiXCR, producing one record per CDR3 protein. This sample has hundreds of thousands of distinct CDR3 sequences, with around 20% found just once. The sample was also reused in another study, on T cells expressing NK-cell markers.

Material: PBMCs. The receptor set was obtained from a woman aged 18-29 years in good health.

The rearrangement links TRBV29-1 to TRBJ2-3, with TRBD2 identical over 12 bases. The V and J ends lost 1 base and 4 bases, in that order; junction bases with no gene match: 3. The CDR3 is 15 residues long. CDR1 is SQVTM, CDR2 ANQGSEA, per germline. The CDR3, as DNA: TGCAGCGTTGAAGGGACTAGCGGGAAGCCAGATACGCAGTATTTT. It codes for CSVEGTSGKPDTQYF.

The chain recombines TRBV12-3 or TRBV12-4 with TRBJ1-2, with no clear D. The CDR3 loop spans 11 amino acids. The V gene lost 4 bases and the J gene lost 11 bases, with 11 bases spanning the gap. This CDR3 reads CASSSRSVYTF. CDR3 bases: TGTGCCAGCAGTTCCCGCTCCGTTTACACCTTC.

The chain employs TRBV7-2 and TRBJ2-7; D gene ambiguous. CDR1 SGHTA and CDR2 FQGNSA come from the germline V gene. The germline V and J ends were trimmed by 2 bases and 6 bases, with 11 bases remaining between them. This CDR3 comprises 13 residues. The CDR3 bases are TGTGCCAGCAGCTTATGGGGTACGGGCGAGCAGTACTTC. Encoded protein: CASSLWGTGEQYF.

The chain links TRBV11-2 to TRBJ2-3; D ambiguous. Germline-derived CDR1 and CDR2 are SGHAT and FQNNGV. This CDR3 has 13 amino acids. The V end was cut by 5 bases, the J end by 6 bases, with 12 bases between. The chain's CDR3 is CASSQIGPDTQYF. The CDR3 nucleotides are TGTGCCAGCAGCCAGATAGGGCCGGATACGCAGTATTTT.

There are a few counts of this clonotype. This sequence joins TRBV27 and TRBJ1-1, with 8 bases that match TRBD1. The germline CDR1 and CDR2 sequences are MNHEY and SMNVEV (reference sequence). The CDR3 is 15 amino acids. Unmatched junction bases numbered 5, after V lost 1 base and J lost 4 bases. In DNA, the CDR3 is TGTGCCAGCAGTTTATTCCCACAGGGGGTCACTGAAGCTTTCTTT. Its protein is CASSLFPQGVTEAFF.

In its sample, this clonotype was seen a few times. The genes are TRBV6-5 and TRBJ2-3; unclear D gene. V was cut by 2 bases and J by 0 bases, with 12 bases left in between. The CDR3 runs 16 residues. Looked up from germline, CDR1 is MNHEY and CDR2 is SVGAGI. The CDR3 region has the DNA TGTGCCAGCAGTTACGCCTCCGAGGTCAGCACAGATACGCAGTATTTT. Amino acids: CASSYASEVSTDTQYF.

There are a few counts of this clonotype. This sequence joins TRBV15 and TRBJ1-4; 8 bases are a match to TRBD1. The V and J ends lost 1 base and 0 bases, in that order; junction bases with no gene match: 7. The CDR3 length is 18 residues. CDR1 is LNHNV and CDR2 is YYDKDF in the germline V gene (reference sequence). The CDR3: CATSRGQGTRTTNEKLFF. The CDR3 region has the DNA TGTGCCACCAGCAGAGGACAGGGGACGAGAACAACTAATGAAAAACTGTTTTTT.

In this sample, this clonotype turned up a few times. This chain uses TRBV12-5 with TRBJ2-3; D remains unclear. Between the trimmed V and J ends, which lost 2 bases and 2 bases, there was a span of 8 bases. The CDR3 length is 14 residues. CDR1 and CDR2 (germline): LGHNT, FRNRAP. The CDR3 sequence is CASGLSTATDTQYF. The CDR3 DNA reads TGTGCTAGTGGTTTGTCTACCGCCACAGATACGCAGTATTTT.

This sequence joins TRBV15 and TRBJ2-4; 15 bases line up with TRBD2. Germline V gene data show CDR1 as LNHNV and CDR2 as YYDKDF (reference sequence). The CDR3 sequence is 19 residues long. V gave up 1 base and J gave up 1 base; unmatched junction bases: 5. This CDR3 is CATSRAGLAGGTAKNIQYF. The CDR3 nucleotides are TGTGCCACCAGCAGAGCGGGACTAGCGGGGGGAACGGCCAAAAACATTCAGTACTTC.

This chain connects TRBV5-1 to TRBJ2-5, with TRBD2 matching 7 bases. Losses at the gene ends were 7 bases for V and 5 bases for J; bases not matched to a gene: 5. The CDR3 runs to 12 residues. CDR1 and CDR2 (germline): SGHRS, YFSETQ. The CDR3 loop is CASAGVGETQYF. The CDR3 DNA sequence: TGCGCCAGCGCGGGAGTCGGGGAGACCCAGTACTTC.

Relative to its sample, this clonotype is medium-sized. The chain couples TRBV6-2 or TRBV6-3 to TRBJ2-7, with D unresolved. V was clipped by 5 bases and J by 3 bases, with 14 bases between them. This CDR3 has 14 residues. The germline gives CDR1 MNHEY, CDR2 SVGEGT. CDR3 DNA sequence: TGTGCCAGCAGTCGGACCGCCACCCACTACGAGCAGTACTTC. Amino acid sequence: CASSRTATHYEQYF.

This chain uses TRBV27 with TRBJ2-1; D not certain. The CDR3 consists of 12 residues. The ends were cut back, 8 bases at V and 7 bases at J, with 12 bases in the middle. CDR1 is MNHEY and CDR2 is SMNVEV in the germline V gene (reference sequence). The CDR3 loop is CASHGSRNEQFF. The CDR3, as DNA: TGTGCCAGCCATGGGTCGCGGAATGAGCAGTTCTTC.

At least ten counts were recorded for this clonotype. The CDR3: CASSLDKDTQYF. CDR3 DNA: TGTGCCAGCAGCTTAGATAAGGATACGCAGTATTTT. The chain links TRBV7-9 to TRBJ2-3; D not certain. Trimming stripped 1 base from V and 6 bases from J, with 5 bases between. Germline lookup yields CDR1 SEHNR and CDR2 FQNEAQ (reference sequence). The CDR3 is made up of 12 amino acids.

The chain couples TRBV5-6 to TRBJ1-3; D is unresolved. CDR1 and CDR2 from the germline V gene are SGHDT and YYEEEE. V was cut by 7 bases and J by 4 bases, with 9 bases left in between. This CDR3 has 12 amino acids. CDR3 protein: CASQAGGNTIYF. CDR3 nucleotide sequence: TGTGCCAGCCAGGCGGGAGGAAACACCATATATTTT. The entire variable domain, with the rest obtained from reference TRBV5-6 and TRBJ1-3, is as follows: DAGVTQSPTHLIKTRGQQVTLRCSPKSGHDTVSWYQQALGQGPQFIFQYYEEEERQRGNFPDRFSGHQFPNYSSELNVNALLLGDSALYLCASQAGGNTIYFGEGSWLTVV.

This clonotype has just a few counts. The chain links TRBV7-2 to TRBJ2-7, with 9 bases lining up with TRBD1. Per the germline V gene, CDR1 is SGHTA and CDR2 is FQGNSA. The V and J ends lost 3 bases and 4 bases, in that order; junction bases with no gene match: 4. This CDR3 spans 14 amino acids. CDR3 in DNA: TGTGCCAGCAGCTTCCAGACAGGGGGATACGAGCAGTACTTC. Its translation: CASSFQTGGYEQYF.

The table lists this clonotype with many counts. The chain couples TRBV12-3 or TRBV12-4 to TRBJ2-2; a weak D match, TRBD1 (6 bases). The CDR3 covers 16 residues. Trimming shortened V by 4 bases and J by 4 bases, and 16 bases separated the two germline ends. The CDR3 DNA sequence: TGTGCCAGCAGTTCCCACAGGGTCTTGGGCACCGGGGAGCTGTTTTTT. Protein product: CASSSHRVLGTGELFF.

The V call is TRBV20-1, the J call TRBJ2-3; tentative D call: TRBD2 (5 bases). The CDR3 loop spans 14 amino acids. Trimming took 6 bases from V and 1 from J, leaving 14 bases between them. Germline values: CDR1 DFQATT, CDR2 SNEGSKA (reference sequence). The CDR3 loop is CSASPGSRTDTQYF. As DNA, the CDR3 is TGCAGTGCCAGTCCTGGGAGCCGCACAGATACGCAGTATTTT.

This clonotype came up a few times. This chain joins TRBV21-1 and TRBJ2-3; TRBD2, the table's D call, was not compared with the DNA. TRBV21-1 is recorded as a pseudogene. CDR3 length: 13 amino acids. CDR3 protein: CASRGPASDTQYF. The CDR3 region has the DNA TGTGCCAGCAGGGGACCAGCGTCAGATACGCAGTATTTT.

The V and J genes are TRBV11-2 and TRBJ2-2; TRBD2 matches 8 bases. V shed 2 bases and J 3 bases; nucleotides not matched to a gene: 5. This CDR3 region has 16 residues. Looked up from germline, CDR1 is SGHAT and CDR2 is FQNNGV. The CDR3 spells CASSLRAGDDTGELFF. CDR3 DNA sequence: TGTGCCAGCAGCTTAAGAGCGGGGGACGACACCGGGGAGCTGTTTTTT.

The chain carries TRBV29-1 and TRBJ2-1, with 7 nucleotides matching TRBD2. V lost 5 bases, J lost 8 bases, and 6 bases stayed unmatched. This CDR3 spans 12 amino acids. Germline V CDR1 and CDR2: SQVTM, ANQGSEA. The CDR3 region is CSVSGKADEQFF. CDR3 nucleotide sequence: TGCAGCGTTAGCGGGAAGGCAGATGAGCAGTTCTTC.

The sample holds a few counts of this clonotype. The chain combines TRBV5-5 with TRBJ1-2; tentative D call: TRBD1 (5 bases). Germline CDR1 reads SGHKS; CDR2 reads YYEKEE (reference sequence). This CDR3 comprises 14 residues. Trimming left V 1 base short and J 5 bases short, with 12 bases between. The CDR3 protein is CASSLTGQLYGYTF. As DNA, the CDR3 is TGTGCCAGCAGCTTGACAGGACAACTTTATGGCTACACCTTC.